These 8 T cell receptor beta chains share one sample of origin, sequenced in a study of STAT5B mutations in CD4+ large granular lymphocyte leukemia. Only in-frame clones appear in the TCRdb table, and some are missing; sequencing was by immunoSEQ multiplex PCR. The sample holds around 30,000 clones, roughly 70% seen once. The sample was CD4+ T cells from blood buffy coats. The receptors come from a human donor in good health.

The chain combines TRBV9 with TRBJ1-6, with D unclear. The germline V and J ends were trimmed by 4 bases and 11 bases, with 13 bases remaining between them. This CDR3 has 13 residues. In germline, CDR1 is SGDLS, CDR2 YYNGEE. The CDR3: CASSPTTLPPLHF. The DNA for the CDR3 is TGTGCCAGCAGCCCTACCACTCTCCCACCCCTCCACTTT.

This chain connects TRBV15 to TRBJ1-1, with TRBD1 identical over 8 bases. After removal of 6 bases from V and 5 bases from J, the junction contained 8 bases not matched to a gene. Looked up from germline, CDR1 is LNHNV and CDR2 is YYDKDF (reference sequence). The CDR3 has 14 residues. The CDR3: CATSPGTGWTEAFF. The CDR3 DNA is TGTGCCACCAGTCCCGGGACAGGATGGACTGAAGCTTTCTTT.

DNA of the CDR3: TGCGCCAGCAGCTTGTCAGGGGACAGAGCTCGGGTCGAGCAGTACTTC. Amino acids: CASSLSGDRARVEQYF. The chain is built from TRBV5-1 and TRBJ2-7, with TRBD1 matching over 7 bases. Germline CDR1 reads SGHRS; CDR2 reads YFSETQ. The V segment lost 1 base and the J segment 6 bases; nucleotides outside the gene matches: 13. This CDR3 has 16 residues.

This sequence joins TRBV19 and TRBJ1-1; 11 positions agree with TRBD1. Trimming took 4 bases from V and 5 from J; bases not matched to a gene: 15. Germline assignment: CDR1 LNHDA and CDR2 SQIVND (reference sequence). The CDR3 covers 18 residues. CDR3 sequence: CASSNSRTGGQGGTEAFF. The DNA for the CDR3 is TGTGCCAGTAGTAACTCAAGGACAGGGGGCCAGGGGGGGACTGAAGCTTTCTTT.

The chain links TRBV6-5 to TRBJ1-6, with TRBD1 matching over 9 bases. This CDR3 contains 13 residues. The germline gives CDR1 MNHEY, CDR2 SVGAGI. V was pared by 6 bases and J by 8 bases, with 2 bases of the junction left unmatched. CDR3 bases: TGTGCCAGCAGCCGGGACAGGGATTCACCCCTCCACTTT. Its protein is CASSRDRDSPLHF.

In DNA, the CDR3 is TGTGCCAGCGGGGGGGTAGGCTCACCCCTCCACTTT. Amino acid sequence: CASGGVGSPLHF. This chain connects TRBV19 to TRBJ1-6; TRBD1 is a possible D gene (5 bases). The CDR3 is 12 amino acids. The germline V gene encodes CDR1 LNHDA and CDR2 SQIVND (reference sequence). Between the trimmed V and J ends, which lost 9 bases and 10 bases, there was a span of 13 bases.

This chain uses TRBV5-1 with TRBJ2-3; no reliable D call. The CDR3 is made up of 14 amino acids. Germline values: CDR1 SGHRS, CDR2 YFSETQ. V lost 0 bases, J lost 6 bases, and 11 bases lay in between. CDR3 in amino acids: CASSLGASDDTQYF. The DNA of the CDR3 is TGCGCCAGCAGCTTGGGGGCGTCCGACGATACGCAGTATTTT.

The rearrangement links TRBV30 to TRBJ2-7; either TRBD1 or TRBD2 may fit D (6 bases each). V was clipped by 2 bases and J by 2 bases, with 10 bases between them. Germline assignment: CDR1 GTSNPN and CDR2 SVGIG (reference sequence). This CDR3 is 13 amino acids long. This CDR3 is CAWSSGGPYEQYF. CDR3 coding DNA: TGTGCCTGGAGTAGTGGGGGGCCCTACGAGCAGTACTTC.